This T cell receptor beta chain came from a study of blood T cell repertoires in COVID-19 (dated by TCRdb to 2020 to 2021). Describing the broader study: Samples covering the acute and convalescent phases of COVID-19 were provided by collaborators in the United States, Italy and Spain. The prospective study material was composed of cDNA or gDNA derived from T cells, B-cell-depleted T cells, or PBMCs. The dataset comprised deeply sampled blood TCRbeta repertoires from subjects exposed to, actively infected with, or recovered from COVID-19. A freely available public database, intended as a resource for researchers studying the immune response to SARS-CoV-2, is where the repertoires were released. The samples were drawn from two sources: the first 160 participants of the ongoing ImmuneRACE study, and 1,000 to 1,500 subjects contributed by 6 global collaborators. The sample metadata nearly always contained a de-identified subject ID, COVID-19 status, age in years and sex. Where HLA class I and class II types were available, the types were taken from metadata supplied by the sample provider, not from assay-based typing.

Via the germline V gene, CDR1 is SGHVS and CDR2 FNYEAQ. The junction shows trimming of 4 bases on V and 1 base on J, and the gene matches do not reach 5 bases of it. The CDR3 goes from the cysteine to the phenylalanine over 15 residues. Of the read, only the CDR3 DNA is kept; its 45 bases are in frame from base 1. Concerning this clone: Its specific antigen is unknown. No per-base quality is available; no much larger clone lies one base away.

TCRbeta CDR3 regions were amplified from genomic DNA by means of the immunoSEQ Assay, a bias-controlled multiplex PCR. On the authors' methods: The number of nucleated cells in each sample was estimated from the amplification of reference gene primers within the assay. To quantify the absolute abundance of each unique TCRbeta CDR3 rearrangement, sequence reads were collapsed and filtered. For each sample, productive Simpson clonality was calculated as the square root of Simpson's diversity index across productive rearrangements. The immuneACCESS repertoire file appears here via TCRdb, limited to in-frame rearrangements. These files lack a portion of the clones; in checked studies, under half of the deficit traces to unresolved V genes, and the cause of the others is not known. Clone size and the V and J calls come from that table; the DNA yielded D and trimming. A total of around 330,000 clones appear in this sample, approximately 87% of them only once. The leading ten clones occupy approximately 4% of the sample.

What the authors observed across the whole study: How much clinical and demographic metadata was included differed by source and by participant, and the metadata was provided uncurated.

Each collaborating institution followed its own protocols to collect whole blood in K2EDTA tubes. Collaborator samples were shipped for TCRbeta analysis as frozen whole blood, isolated PBMCs, or DNA extracted from either sample type. The receptor comes from a woman in her forties or fifties with active or convalescent COVID-19. The sample taken for sequencing was peripheral blood. The chain couples TRBV7-6 to TRBJ2-7, with 9 junctional bases fitting TRBD2. This receptor has the CDR3 CASSYGGGDSYEQYF. The sequenced DNA: TGTGCCAGCAGCTACGGCGGGGGGGATTCCTACGAGCAGTACTTC. The entire variable domain, with the stretches around the CDR3 drawn from the reference TRBV7-6 and TRBJ2-7 proteins, is GAGVSQSPRYKVTKRGQDVALRCDPISGHVSLYWYRQALGQGPEFLTYFNYEAQQDKSGLPNDRFSAERPEGSISTLTIQRTEQRDSAMYRCASSYGGGDSYEQYFGPGTRLTVT.